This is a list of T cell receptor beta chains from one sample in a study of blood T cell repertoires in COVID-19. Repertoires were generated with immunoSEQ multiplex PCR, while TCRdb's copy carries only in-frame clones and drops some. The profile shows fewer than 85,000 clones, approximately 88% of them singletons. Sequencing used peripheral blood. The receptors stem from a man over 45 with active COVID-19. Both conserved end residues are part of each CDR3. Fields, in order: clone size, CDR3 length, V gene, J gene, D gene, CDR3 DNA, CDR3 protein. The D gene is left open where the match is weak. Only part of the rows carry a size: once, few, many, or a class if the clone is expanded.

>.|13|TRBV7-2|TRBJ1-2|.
TGTGCCAGCAGCATAGGGGGGCCCTATGGCTACACCTTC
CASSIGGPYGYTF
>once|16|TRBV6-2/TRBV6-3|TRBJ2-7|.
TGTGCCAGCAGTTATGGCACCCGGGACTTACCCTACGAGCAGTACTTC
CASSYGTRDLPYEQYF
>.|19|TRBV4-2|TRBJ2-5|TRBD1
TGTGCCAGCAGCCAGATCATACCCGGGACAGGGGGGTACCAAGAGACCCAGTACTTC
CASSQIIPGTGGYQETQYF
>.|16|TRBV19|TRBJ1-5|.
TGTGCCAGTAGGCCCAGGGTAGTGGATGGCAATCAGCCCCAGCATTTT
CASRPRVVDGNQPQHF
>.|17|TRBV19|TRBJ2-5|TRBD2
TGTGCCAGTAGACCGGGACTAGCGGAGCTGAGACAAGAGACCCAGTACTTC
CASRPGLAELRQETQYF
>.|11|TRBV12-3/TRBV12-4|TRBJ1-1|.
TGTGCCAGCAGTTTCTACACTGAAGCTTTCTTT
CASSFYTEAFF
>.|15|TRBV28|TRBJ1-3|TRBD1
TGTGCCAGCAGTTTCCCAGGGGGCAGTGGAAACACCATATATTTT
CASSFPGGSGNTIYF
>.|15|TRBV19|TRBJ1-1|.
TGTGCCAGTAGTCCCGCCGGGACATTGAACACTGAAGCTTTCTTT
CASSPAGTLNTEAFF
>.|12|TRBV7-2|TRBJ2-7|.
TGTGCCAGCAGCTCCGCAGGTGGAGAGCAGTACTTC
CASSSAGGEQYF
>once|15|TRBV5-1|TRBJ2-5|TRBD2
TGCGCCAGCAGCTTGTCCCTAGCGGGGGTCGAGACCCAGTACTTC
CASSLSLAGVETQYF
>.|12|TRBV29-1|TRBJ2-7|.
TGCAGCGCCGAGGAGCAGCCCTACGAGCAGTACTTC
CSAEEQPYEQYF
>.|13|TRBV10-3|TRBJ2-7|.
TGTGCCATCAGTGAGTTCGGGGGTAGCGAGCAGTACTTC
CAISEFGGSEQYF
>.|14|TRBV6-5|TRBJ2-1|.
TGTGCCAGCCACTCCCGGAGCTCCTACAATGAGCAGTTCTTC
CASHSRSSYNEQFF
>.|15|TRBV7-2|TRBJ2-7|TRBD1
TGTGCCAGCAGCTTAGCGGGGACAGGGAGAGACGAGCAGTACTTC
CASSLAGTGRDEQYF
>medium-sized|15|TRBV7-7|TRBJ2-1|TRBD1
TGTGCCAGCAGCCCCGGTACAGGGGTTCACAATGAGCAGTTCTTC
CASSPGTGVHNEQFF
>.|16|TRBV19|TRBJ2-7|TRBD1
TGTGCCAGTAGTATCGATGCGTCAGGGGGCAGGAACGAGCAGTACTTC
CASSIDASGGRNEQYF
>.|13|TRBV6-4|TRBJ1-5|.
TGTGCCAGCAGTGAGCAGGGGAGCCAGCCCCAGCATTTT
CASSEQGSQPQHF
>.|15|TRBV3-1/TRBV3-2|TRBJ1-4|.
TGTGCCAGCAGCCAAGAAGGGGCTACTAATGAAAAACTGTTTTTT
CASSQEGATNEKLFF
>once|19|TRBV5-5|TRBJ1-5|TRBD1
TGTGCCAGCATCATTGTAGGACCCGGGACAGGAAGTTGCAATCAGCCCCAGCATTTT
CASIIVGPGTGSCNQPQHF
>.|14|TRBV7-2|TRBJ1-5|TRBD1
TGTGCCAGCAGCCGGGGGACAGCCCCTCAGCCCCAGCATTTT
CASSRGTAPQPQHF
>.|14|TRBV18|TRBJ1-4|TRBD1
TGTGCCAGCTCCCGACAGGGCGGGGATGAAAAACTGTTTTTT
CASSRQGGDEKLFF
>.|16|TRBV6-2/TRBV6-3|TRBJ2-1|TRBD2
TGTGCCAGCAGTTACGTCTACACTAGCGGGGACAATGAGCAGTTCTTC
CASSYVYTSGDNEQFF
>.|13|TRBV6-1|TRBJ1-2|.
TGTGCCAGCAGTGAAGTGGGAGGCTGGGGCTACACCTTC
CASSEVGGWGYTF
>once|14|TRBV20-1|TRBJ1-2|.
TGCAGTGCTAGTGTGGGGGCGATGGGCTATGGCTACACCTTC
CSASVGAMGYGYTF
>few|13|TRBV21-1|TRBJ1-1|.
TGTGCCAGCTTGCGGGTGGGGTGCACTGAAGCTTTCTTT
CASLRVGCTEAFF
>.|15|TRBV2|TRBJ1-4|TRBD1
TGTGCCAGCAGAAGACAGGGACGGATTAATGAAAAACTGTTTTTT
CASRRQGRINEKLFF
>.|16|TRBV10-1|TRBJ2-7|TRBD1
TGCGCCAGCAGTGCCGTTCGGACAGGCCCCGCGTACGAGCAGTACTTC
CASSAVRTGPAYEQYF
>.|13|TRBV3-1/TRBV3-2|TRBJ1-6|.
TGTGCCAGCAGCCCAAGGAGGAATTCACCCCTCCACTTT
CASSPRRNSPLHF
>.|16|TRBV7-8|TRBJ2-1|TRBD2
TGTGCCAGCAGCTTAATTGCGCGGGAGACCTACAATGAGCAGTTCTTC
CASSLIARETYNEQFF
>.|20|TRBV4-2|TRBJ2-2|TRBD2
TGTGCCAGCAGCCTCTATTCTTCTAGCGGGGGGAATATGAACACCGGGGAGCTGTTTTTT
CASSLYSSSGGNMNTGELFF
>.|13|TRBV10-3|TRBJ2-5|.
TGTGCCGGTAGTCCAGGCGCAGAAGAGACCCAGTACTTC
CAGSPGAEETQYF
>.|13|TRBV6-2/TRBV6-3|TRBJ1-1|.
TGTGCCAGCAGTTACGCGGGGAACACTGAAGCTTTCTTT
CASSYAGNTEAFF
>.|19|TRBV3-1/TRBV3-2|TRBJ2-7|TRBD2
TGTGCCAGCAGCCAAGATGCCCCTGGGGGGGTAGCGCGAACCTACGAGCAGTACTTC
CASSQDAPGGVARTYEQYF
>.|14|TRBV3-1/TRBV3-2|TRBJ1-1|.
TGTGCCAGCAGCCAAAGGGCGGGGGGGACTGAAGCTTTCTTT
CASSQRAGGTEAFF
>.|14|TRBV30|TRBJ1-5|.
TGTGCCTGGAGCTTAGGGACGGGGAGGAAGCCCCAGCATTTT
CAWSLGTGRKPQHF
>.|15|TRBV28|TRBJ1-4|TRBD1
TGTGCCAGCAGTACAGGGGGCGGGGGAGTTGAAAAACTGTTTTTT
CASSTGGGGVEKLFF
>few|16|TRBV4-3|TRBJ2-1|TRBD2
TGCGCCAGCAGCCCGGGGACTAGCGGAACCGGGGGGGAGCAGTTCTTC
CASSPGTSGTGGEQFF
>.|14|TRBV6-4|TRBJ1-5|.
TGTGCCAGCAGTGACTCACAGGGTGGGCAGCCCCAGCATTTT
CASSDSQGGQPQHF
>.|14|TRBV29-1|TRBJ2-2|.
TGCAGCGTTGTAGGGGATTCCAACACCGGGGAGCTGTTTTTT
CSVVGDSNTGELFF
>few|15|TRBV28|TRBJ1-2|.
TGTGCCAGCAGTTTATTGCGGGCAGCCCACTATGGCTACACCTTC
CASSLLRAAHYGYTF
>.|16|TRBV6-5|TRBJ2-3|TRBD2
TGTGCCAGCAGTTACTATAGCGGGAGGGCCGGAGATACGCAGTATTTT
CASSYYSGRAGDTQYF
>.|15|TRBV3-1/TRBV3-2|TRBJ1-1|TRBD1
TGTGCCAGCAGCCCCACAGGGGGAGTTGTCACTGAAGCTTTCTTT
CASSPTGGVVTEAFF
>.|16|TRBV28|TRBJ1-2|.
TGTGCCAGCAGCCAAATCCTCCCGGGCCAGGGGAAGGGCTACACCTTC
CASSQILPGQGKGYTF
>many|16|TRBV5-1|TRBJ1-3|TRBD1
TGCGCCAGCAGCTCCCTACAGGGGGCATTTGGAAACACCATATATTTT
CASSSLQGAFGNTIYF
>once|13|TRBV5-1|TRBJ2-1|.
TGCGCCAGCAGCTTGGTGAGTGGCAATGAGCAGTTCTTC
CASSLVSGNEQFF
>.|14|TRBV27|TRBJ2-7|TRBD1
TGTGCCAGCAGTGGGGACAGGGCCCTCTACGAGCAGTACTTC
CASSGDRALYEQYF
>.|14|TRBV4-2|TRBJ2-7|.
TGTGCCAGCAGCCAAGATGCTAGCTCCTACGAGCAGTACTTC
CASSQDASSYEQYF
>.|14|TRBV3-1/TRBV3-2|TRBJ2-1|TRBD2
TGTGCCAGCAGCCATAGCGGGGGGGCGGGTGAGCAGTTCTTC
CASSHSGGAGEQFF